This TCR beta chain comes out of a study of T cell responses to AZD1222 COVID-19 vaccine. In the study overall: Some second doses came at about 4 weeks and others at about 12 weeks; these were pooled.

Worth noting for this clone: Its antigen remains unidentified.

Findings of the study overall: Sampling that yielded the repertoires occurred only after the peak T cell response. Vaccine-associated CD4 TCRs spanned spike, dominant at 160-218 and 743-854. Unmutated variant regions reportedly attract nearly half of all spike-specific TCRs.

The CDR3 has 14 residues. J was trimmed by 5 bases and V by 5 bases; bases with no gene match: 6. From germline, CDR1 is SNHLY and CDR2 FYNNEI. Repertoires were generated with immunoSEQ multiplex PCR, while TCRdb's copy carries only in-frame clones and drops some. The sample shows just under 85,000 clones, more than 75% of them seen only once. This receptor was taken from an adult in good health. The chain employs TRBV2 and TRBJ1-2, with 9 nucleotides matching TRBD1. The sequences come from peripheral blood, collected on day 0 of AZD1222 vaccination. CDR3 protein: CASSLTGGEYGYTF. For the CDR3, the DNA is TGTGCCAGCAGTCTCACAGGGGGCGAATATGGCTACACCTTC.